The 28 T cell receptor beta chains below all came from one sample that was sequenced in a study of T cells in Graves' hyperthyroidism and ophthalmopathy (dated by TCRdb to the late 2010s). The protocol used for the library was multiplex PCR. The instrument was an Illumina HiSeq 2000. The TCR beta CDR3 regions were amplified from RNA transcripts. The first round of RT-PCR for the TCR CDR3 was performed with the HTBI primer set and the Qiagen OneStep RT-PCR kit. TCRdb reanalyzed the raw reads on its own, using fastp at Q25 for trimming and MiXCR for clone calling, and kept in-frame beta chains. Entries that share a CDR3 protein sequence are merged under the most common genes and DNA. The sample table lists about 560,000 distinct CDR3 sequences, 16% of them with a count of one. Around a sixth of the sample is held by the ten biggest clonotypes. The sample consisted of blood. The receptors here all came from a woman aged 18-35 years with Graves' hyperthyroidism.

This clonotype was found many times. This rearrangement joins TRBV24-1 to TRBJ2-3, with 9 bases identical to TRBD1. The CDR3 has 15 amino acids. Trimming at V came to 9 bases and at J to 2 bases, leaving 8 bases not matched to a gene. Per germline, CDR1 KGHDR and CDR2 SFDVKD. CDR3 protein: CATSTQGAYTDTQYF. In DNA form, the CDR3 reads TGTGCCACCTCCACACAGGGGGCTTACACAGATACGCAGTATTTT.

V is TRBV10-2 and J is TRBJ1-1; 7 bases agree with TRBD1. V shed 6 bases and J 0 bases; nucleotides not matched to a gene: 4. Germline loops: CDR1 WSHSY, CDR2 SAAADI. The CDR3 has 14 amino acids. The CDR3 nucleotides read TGCGCCAGCAGAACCGGGACAGTGAACACTGAAGCTTTCTTT. Amino acid sequence: CASRTGTVNTEAFF.

As concerns this clonotype: A single base separates this from a much larger clone, so it may be a read error. This chain uses TRBV20-1 with TRBJ2-7, with 13 bases identical to TRBD2. This CDR3 spans 18 amino acids. Germline V lookup: CDR1 DFQATT, CDR2 SNEGSKA (reference sequence). CDR3: CSASKFNPILAGGSERYF. In DNA form, the CDR3 reads TGCAGTGCCTCAAAGTTCAACCCAATACTAGCGGGAGGGAGTGAGCGGTACTTC.

This chain uses TRBV7-9 with TRBJ1-1; D unclear. Germline CDR1 reads SEHNR; CDR2 reads FQNEAQ (reference sequence). Trimming stripped 2 bases from V and 7 bases from J, with 11 bases between. The CDR3 runs to 13 residues. CDR3 DNA sequence: TGTGCCAGCAGCTTAAGGACCTTGGGTGAAGCTTTCTTT. This translates into CASSLRTLGEAFF.

This clonotype was detected many times. V usage is TRBV7-9 and J usage is TRBJ2-7, with 10 bases matching TRBD2. In germline, CDR1 is SEHNR, CDR2 FQNEAQ (reference sequence). CDR3 length: 16 amino acids. J was trimmed by 5 bases and V by 2 bases; bases with no gene match: 9. CDR3 sequence reads: CASSLYRAGGPHEQYF. CDR3 DNA: TGTGCCAGCAGCTTATATCGAGCGGGGGGGCCCCACGAGCAGTACTTC. The whole variable domain, remainder taken from reference TRBV7-9 and TRBJ2-7, is DTGVSQNPRHKITKRGQNVTFRCDPISEHNRLYWYRQTLGQGPEFLTYFQNEAQLEKSRLLSDRFSAERPKGSFSTLEIQRTEQGDSAMYLCASSLYRAGGPHEQYFGPGTRLTVT.

This clonotype was counted many times. The V and J genes are TRBV12-3 or TRBV12-4 and TRBJ2-3; 12 positions agree with TRBD2. Losses at the gene ends were 3 bases for V and 3 bases for J; bases not matched to a gene: 4. The CDR3 covers 16 residues. This CDR3 is CASSFSGTSGTDTQYF. The CDR3 DNA reads as TGTGCCAGCAGTTTTTCGGGGACTAGCGGGACAGATACGCAGTATTTT.

In its sample, this clonotype was seen a few times. The chain links TRBV20-1 to TRBJ2-5; D ambiguous. Germline V CDR1 and CDR2: DFQATT, SNEGSKA (reference sequence). The CDR3 spans 14 residues. V gave up 0 bases and J gave up 7 bases, with 15 bases separating them. As DNA, the CDR3 is TGCAGTGCTAGAGATCTGAACGGGCCTTGGACCCAGTACTTC. This sequence encodes CSARDLNGPWTQYF.

This chain connects TRBV15 to TRBJ2-7; TRBD2 might be the D (6 bases). The CDR3 contains 15 residues. Germline CDR1 reads LNHNV; CDR2 reads YYDKDF (reference sequence). The ends were cut back, 1 base at V and 2 bases at J, with 12 bases in the middle. The CDR3 loop reads CATSRARSGTYEQYF. CDR3 nucleotides: TGTGCCACCAGCAGAGCTCGTAGCGGAACCTACGAGCAGTACTTC.

The chain couples TRBV5-8 to TRBJ2-1; TRBD2 matches at 15 bases. Trimming at V came to 4 bases and at J to 9 bases, leaving 8 bases not matched to a gene. CDR1 and CDR2 from the germline V gene are SGHTS and YDEGEE. The CDR3 spans 16 residues. CDR3 DNA sequence: TGTGCCAGCAGCGCGACGGGACTAGCGGGGGGAGGTGAGCAGTTCTTC. This sequence encodes CASSATGLAGGGEQFF.

The chain is built from TRBV14 and TRBJ2-3; D is unresolved. The CDR3 contains 16 residues. Germline V CDR1 and CDR2: SGHDN, FVKESK. V lost 1 base to trimming and J lost 2 bases, with 13 bases between them. The CDR3 is CASSQGPYKITDTQYF. CDR3 bases: TGTGCCAGCAGCCAAGGGCCCTACAAAATCACAGATACGCAGTATTTT.

This clonotype was counted ten times or more. This chain links TRBV13 with TRBJ2-5; tentatively, D is TRBD2 (7 bases). The germline V gene encodes CDR1 PRHDT and CDR2 FYEKMQ (reference sequence). V dropped 2 bases and J dropped 5 bases, with 12 bases sitting between them. There are 14 residues in the CDR3. CDR3 residues: CASSLPGGSETQYF. The DNA for the CDR3 is TGTGCCAGCAGCTTACCGGGGGGCAGTGAGACCCAGTACTTC.

This clonotype has ten or more counts. The gene calls are TRBV28 and TRBJ2-7; 8 nucleotides align to TRBD2. Germline values: CDR1 MDHEN, CDR2 SYDVKM. There are 16 residues in the CDR3. The V segment lost 9 bases and the J segment 2 bases; nucleotides outside the gene matches: 15. The CDR3 loop is CASQPPPSGRAYEQYF. DNA of the CDR3: TGTGCCAGTCAGCCGCCACCGTCCGGGAGGGCCTACGAGCAGTACTTC.

The J gene is TRBJ2-5, the V gene TRBV28; the D gene is possibly TRBD1 (5 bases). Trimming stripped 6 bases from V and 0 bases from J, with 14 bases between. CDR1 is MDHEN, CDR2 SYDVKM, per germline. This CDR3 is 15 amino acids long. CDR3 sequence: CASSERQSYQETQYF. Here the CDR3 DNA reads TGTGCCAGCAGCGAACGACAGTCGTACCAAGAGACCCAGTACTTC.

The chain carries TRBV11-3 and TRBJ1-5, with a weak D call TRBD1 (5 bases). Germline CDR1 SGHNT, CDR2 YENEEA. The CDR3 is 15 amino acids. Deletions cut 1 base from V and 5 bases from J, with 12 bases between. The chain's CDR3 is CASSLGTLLDQPQHF. CDR3 coding DNA: TGTGCCAGCAGCTTAGGGACACTTCTCGATCAGCCCCAGCATTTT.

This clonotype was picked up many times. The chain combines TRBV2 with TRBJ2-1; D remains ambiguous. V lost 2 bases and J 4 bases, leaving 15 bases between the germline ends. The CDR3 loop spans 16 amino acids. CDR1 is SNHLY and CDR2 is FYNNEI in the germline V gene. CDR3 bases: TGTGCCAGCAGTGAAATAATGGCGGCCGCATACAATGAGCAGTTCTTC. Translated, it gives CASSEIMAAAYNEQFF. Combining the CDR3 with reference TRBV2 and TRBJ2-1 gives the whole variable domain EPEVTQTPSHQVTQMGQEVILRCVPISNHLYFYWYRQILGQKVEFLVSFYNNEISEKSEIFDDQFSVERPDGSNFTLKIRSTKLEDSAMYFCASSEIMAAAYNEQFFGPGTRLTVL.

The table lists this clonotype with many counts. The rearrangement joins TRBV13 to TRBJ1-1; no reliable D call. The CDR3 has 14 amino acids. CDR1 is PRHDT and CDR2 is FYEKMQ in the germline V gene (reference sequence). V lost 2 bases to trimming and J lost 3 bases, with 10 bases between them. The CDR3 region is CASSLREWYTEAFF. As DNA, the CDR3 is TGTGCCAGCAGCTTACGGGAATGGTACACTGAAGCTTTCTTT.

The chain joins TRBV19 to TRBJ2-7; D remains unclear. CDR3 length equals 13 residues. Looked up from germline, CDR1 is LNHDA and CDR2 is SQIVND (reference sequence). V dropped 3 bases and J dropped 5 bases, with 11 bases sitting between them. In nucleotides, the CDR3 is TGTGCCAGTAGTATTCCGATGTACGACGAGCAGTACTTC. As protein: CASSIPMYDEQYF.

J is TRBJ2-7 and V is TRBV6-5; TRBD1 matches at 12 bases. The germline V gene has CDR1 MNHEY and CDR2 SVGAGI. The CDR3 has 15 residues. Germline trimming cut 2 bases from V and 6 bases from J; bases unmatched to any gene: 5. The CDR3 is CASSYLGTGGGEQYF. For the CDR3, the DNA is TGTGCCAGCAGTTACCTGGGGACAGGGGGCGGCGAGCAGTACTTC.

This clonotype was detected many times. The CDR3 is CARRKEADTQYF. For the CDR3, the DNA is TGTGCCCGTCGAAAAGAGGCAGATACGCAGTATTTT. J is TRBJ2-3 and V is TRBV2; D gene uncertain. V lost 11 bases and J 4 bases, leaving 13 bases between the germline ends. The CDR3 is 12 amino acids. Looked up from germline, CDR1 is SNHLY and CDR2 is FYNNEI.

The chain carries TRBV19 and TRBJ2-6; 7 positions match TRBD1. CDR1 and CDR2 from the germline V gene are LNHDA and SQIVND (reference sequence). The V gene end was trimmed by 4 bases and the J gene end by 0 bases; junction bases not matched to a gene: 15. The CDR3 has 20 residues. The CDR3 sequence is CASSSRFWDSSISGANVLTF. CDR3 coding DNA: TGTGCCAGTAGTAGCCGGTTTTGGGACAGTTCTATCTCTGGGGCCAACGTCCTGACTTTC.

This clonotype was seen only once. The chain uses TRBV28 and TRBJ2-3, with a possible D match to TRBD2 (6 bases). The V end was cut by 5 bases, the J end by 3 bases, with 15 bases between. Germline loops: CDR1 MDHEN, CDR2 SYDVKM. The CDR3 is 15 amino acids. The CDR3 protein is CASSPPEGGTDTQYF. In DNA, the CDR3 is TGTGCCAGCAGTCCACCGGAGGGAGGAACAGATACGCAGTATTTT.

In this sample, this clonotype turned up many times. This rearrangement joins TRBV7-2 to TRBJ2-7, with D possibly being TRBD2 (6 bases). The germline gives CDR1 SGHTA, CDR2 FQGNSA. This CDR3 spans 14 amino acids. Trimming pared 1 base from V and 2 bases from J, leaving 9 bases between. DNA for the CDR3: TGTGCCAGCAGCTTAGGGGCTAGCGCCTACGAGCAGTACTTC. It codes for CASSLGASAYEQYF.

In its sample, this clonotype was seen many times. The rearrangement joins TRBV11-2 to TRBJ1-6; D is undetermined. Trimming removed 3 bases from V and 3 bases from J, with 9 bases in between. Germline lookup yields CDR1 SGHAT and CDR2 FQNNGV. The CDR3 is 15 amino acids. In DNA, the CDR3 is TGTGCCAGCAGCTTCCCGGACCTCTATAATTCACCCCTCCACTTT. Its protein product is CASSFPDLYNSPLHF. The whole variable domain, remainder taken from reference TRBV11-2 and TRBJ1-6, is EAGVAQSPRYKIIEKRQSVAFWCNPISGHATLYWYQQILGQGPKLLIQFQNNGVVDDSQLPKDRFSAERLKGVDSTLKIQPAKLEDSAVYLCASSFPDLYNSPLHFGNGTRLTVT.

The table lists this clonotype with many counts. The chain's CDR3 is CASSYVAGQYEELFF. The CDR3 DNA reads as TGTGCCAGCAGTTACGTTGCAGGACAGTATGAGGAGCTGTTTTTT. This chain links TRBV2 with TRBJ2-2; possible D gene TRBD1, 6 bases. Trimming stripped 5 bases from V and 10 bases from J, with 20 bases between. This CDR3 is 15 amino acids long. Looked up from germline, CDR1 is SNHLY and CDR2 is FYNNEI.

This clonotype was counted only a few times. The chain is built from TRBV29-1 and TRBJ2-1; D is possibly TRBD1 or TRBD2 (5 bases each). The germline V gene encodes CDR1 SQVTM and CDR2 ANQGSEA. V was cut by 4 bases and J by 0 bases, with 10 bases left in between. The CDR3 loop spans 14 amino acids. The CDR3 spells CSVGDHSSYNEQFF. In nucleotides, the CDR3 is TGCAGCGTTGGGGACCATAGCTCCTACAATGAGCAGTTCTTC.

The V call is TRBV29-1, the J call TRBJ1-3; tentative D call: TRBD1 (5 bases). Trimming pared 0 bases from V and 0 bases from J, leaving 9 bases between. The length of the CDR3 is 15 residues. CDR1 and CDR2 (germline): SQVTM, ANQGSEA. CDR3 coding DNA: TGCAGCGTTGAAGATCAGGGCCTCTCTGGAAACACCATATATTTT. It specifies CSVEDQGLSGNTIYF.

This clonotype was counted only a few times. The genes are TRBV20-1 and TRBJ2-3, with TRBD2 matching over 10 bases. This CDR3 has 14 amino acids. Trimming at V came to 5 bases and at J to 4 bases, leaving 6 bases not matched to a gene. Looked up from germline, CDR1 is DFQATT and CDR2 is SNEGSKA (reference sequence). The CDR3 reads CSADLAGVSDTQYF. DNA for the CDR3: TGCAGTGCTGACCTAGCGGGAGTCTCAGATACGCAGTATTTT.

This clonotype was observed at least ten times. The chain uses TRBV7-9 and TRBJ2-5; 7 bases align to TRBD1. Germline lookup yields CDR1 SEHNR and CDR2 FQNEAQ (reference sequence). V dropped 0 bases and J dropped 4; count of bases not matched to a gene: 5. The CDR3 runs 15 residues. The CDR3 here is CASSLAQAGGETQYF. The CDR3 DNA sequence: TGTGCCAGCAGCTTAGCGCAGGCAGGGGGAGAGACCCAGTACTTC.